Below, 17 T cell receptor beta chains from the same sample are listed, as sequenced in a study of cytomegalovirus exposure and HLA in healthy donors. The PCR ran on 60 Vbeta and 13 Jbeta primers. Sequencing used immunoSEQ multiplex PCR; TCRdb keeps in-frame clones, though not all of them. The data show 150,000 to 200,000 clones, roughly 87% seen once. Sequenced: PBMCs. These receptors were collected from a girl less than two years old in good health and CMV-seronegative.

The CDR3 DNA reads as TGTGCCAGCACCTCGGGACAGGCCCGTCAGGAAGCTTTCTTT. It specifies CASTSGQARQEAFF. The chain employs TRBV25-1 and TRBJ1-1; 8 nucleotides align to TRBD1. With 7 bases clipped from V and 8 bases from J, the junction kept 12 bases outside the gene matches. Germline CDR1 is MGHDK and CDR2 is SYGVNS. The CDR3 contains 14 residues.

The chain employs TRBV19 and TRBJ2-7, with a tentative D call TRBD1 (6 bases). Trimming took off 1 base at V and 4 bases at J, with 14 bases between the two ends. The V gene's germline CDR1 is LNHDA and CDR2 SQIVND (reference sequence). This CDR3 comprises 15 residues. CDR3: CASSIGGRGSYEQYF. The CDR3 coding sequence is TGTGCCAGTAGTATAGGGGGCAGGGGATCATACGAGCAGTACTTC.

This chain connects TRBV13 to TRBJ1-2, with TRBD1 matching 7 bases. Germline values: CDR1 PRHDT, CDR2 FYEKMQ (reference sequence). The CDR3 loop spans 16 amino acids. Trimming cost V 0 bases and J 4 bases; bases outside gene matches: 8. Here the CDR3 DNA reads TGTGCCAGCAGCTTAGGCCTCCTAGCAGGGGGCTATGGCTACACCTTC. It specifies CASSLGLLAGGYGYTF.

V is TRBV6-5 and J is TRBJ2-1; D ambiguous. Trimming left V 3 bases short and J 4 bases short, with 16 bases between. This CDR3 comprises 16 residues. Germline assignment: CDR1 MNHEY and CDR2 SVGAGI. In DNA form, the CDR3 reads TGTGCCAGCAGTTATCAGCAGGCCAACCCTTACAATGAGCAGTTCTTC. Translated, it gives CASSYQQANPYNEQFF.

The V gene is TRBV5-1, the J gene TRBJ1-2, with 7 bases aligning to TRBD1. The CDR3 consists of 16 residues. The V gene end was trimmed by 4 bases and the J gene end by 3 bases; junction bases not matched to a gene: 12. CDR1 is SGHRS, CDR2 YFSETQ, per germline. The chain's CDR3 is CASSPPLTGSHYGYTF. The DNA of the CDR3 is TGCGCCAGCAGCCCCCCCTTGACAGGGAGTCACTATGGCTACACCTTC.

This clone showed up just once. The junction and the germline gene differ at one end; a read error may be behind it. The chain combines TRBV7-3 with TRBJ2-1; tentatively, D is TRBD2 (5 bases). The CDR3 runs to 13 residues. The germline V gene has CDR1 SGHTA and CDR2 FQGTGA. CDR3 coding DNA: TGTGCCAGCAACTTAGACTATTTCAATGAGCAGTTCTTC. It is translated as CASNLDYFNEQFF.

The chain uses TRBV7-8 and TRBJ2-2, with TRBD2 identical over 7 bases. With V trimmed by 2 bases and J by 7 bases, 10 bases remained unmatched. This CDR3 is 16 amino acids long. Per the germline V gene, CDR1 is SGHVS and CDR2 is FQNEAQ. CDR3 coding DNA: TGTGCCAGCAGCTTATTTTTGGCGGGAGTGGTCGGGGAGCTGTTTTTT. This translates into CASSLFLAGVVGELFF.

The V gene is TRBV14, the J gene TRBJ2-5; D is ambiguous. TRBJ2-7 matches the DNA end more closely, so the J call is doubtful. The CDR3 runs to 14 residues. Germline loops: CDR1 SGHDN, CDR2 FVKESK. CDR3 amino acids: CASSQDLRTYEQYF. The CDR3, as DNA: TGTGCCAGCAGCCAAGATTTGAGAACCTACGAGCAGTACTTC.

This chain joins TRBV5-1 and TRBJ2-3; 16 bases agree with TRBD2. Germline assignment: CDR1 SGHRS and CDR2 YFSETQ. This CDR3 has 19 amino acids. Losses at the gene ends were 3 bases for V and 1 base for J; bases not matched to a gene: 8. DNA for the CDR3: TGCGCCAGCAGCTGGGGACTAGCGGGAGGGCCTGTAGGCACAGATACGCAGTATTTT. It translates to CASSWGLAGGPVGTDTQYF.

The chain uses TRBV9 and TRBJ2-2; 7 positions agree with TRBD2. This CDR3 contains 14 residues. Germline assignment: CDR1 SGDLS and CDR2 YYNGEE. J lost 7 bases, V lost 5 bases, and 8 bases had no gene match. The CDR3 is CASRGDYLIGELFF. CDR3 nucleotides: TGTGCCAGCAGAGGGGACTACCTTATCGGGGAGCTGTTTTTT. Drawing the rest from reference TRBV9 and TRBJ2-2, the complete variable domain is DSGVTQTPKHLITATGQRVTLRCSPRSGDLSVYWYQQSLDQGLQFLIQYYNGEERAKGNILERFSAQQFPDLHSELNLSSLELGDSALYFCASRGDYLIGELFFGEGSRLTVL.

V gene TRBV6-1 combines with J gene TRBJ2-5; TRBD2 matches at 11 bases. Germline V gives CDR1 MNHNS, CDR2 SASEGT. The CDR3 extends over 15 amino acids. The junction had 3 bases not matched to a gene; V was cut back by 5 bases and J by 1 base. The CDR3 spells CASSRLAGSQETQYF. In nucleotides, the CDR3 is TGTGCCAGCAGTAGACTAGCGGGGTCCCAAGAGACCCAGTACTTC.

The rearrangement joins TRBV5-4 to TRBJ2-7, with TRBD1 as a possible D gene (5 bases). Trimming removed 5 bases from V and 1 base from J, with 7 bases in between. In germline, CDR1 is SGHNT, CDR2 YYREEE (reference sequence). CDR3 length: 12 amino acids. The CDR3: CASRQDSYEQYF. The CDR3 nucleotides are TGTGCCAGCAGACAGGATTCCTACGAGCAGTACTTC.

V and J are TRBV5-1 and TRBJ1-1; unclear D gene. The germline CDR1 and CDR2 sequences are SGHRS and YFSETQ. The germline V and J ends were trimmed by 0 bases and 0 bases, with 15 bases remaining between them. The CDR3 length is 17 residues. The CDR3: CASSLALNAAMNTEAFF. In DNA form, the CDR3 reads TGCGCCAGCAGCTTGGCCTTAAACGCTGCTATGAACACTGAAGCTTTCTTT.

The CDR3 loop is CASSLWSGGVGQPQHF. The CDR3 nucleotides read TGTGCCAGCAGTTTATGGTCAGGGGGCGTTGGACAGCCCCAGCATTTT. V and J are TRBV27 and TRBJ1-5; 8 bases are a match to TRBD1. The germline V gene has CDR1 MNHEY and CDR2 SMNVEV (reference sequence). The CDR3 loop spans 16 amino acids. With 1 base clipped from V and 7 bases from J, the junction kept 9 bases outside the gene matches.

The chain has TRBV4-1 and TRBJ2-4; 7 bases are shared with TRBD2. The V and J ends lost 0 bases and 6 bases, in that order; junction bases with no gene match: 5. CDR1 and CDR2 (germline): MGHRA, YSYEKL. This CDR3 contains 15 residues. The CDR3 sequence is CASSQDGTTTNIQYF. The CDR3 nucleotides read TGCGCCAGCAGCCAAGATGGGACTACAACAAACATTCAGTACTTC.

V and J are TRBV30 and TRBJ1-3, with TRBD1 matching over 11 bases. Trimming removed 0 bases from V and 7 bases from J; junction bases left unmatched: 5. The CDR3 extends over 15 amino acids. Germline CDR1 is GTSNPN and CDR2 is SVGIG (reference sequence). The CDR3 DNA is TGTGCCTGGAGTGTACCAGGACAGGGGGCTAACACCATATATTTT. Residues: CAWSVPGQGANTIYF.

The chain couples TRBV10-3 to TRBJ2-7; D is undetermined. The CDR3 spans 11 residues. V was pared by 6 bases and J by 2 bases, with 5 bases between. The germline gives CDR1 ENHRY, CDR2 SYGVKD. CDR3 nucleotide sequence: TGTGCCATCAGCACAGCCTACGAGCAGTACTTC. Amino acid sequence: CAISTAYEQYF.